The 23 T cell receptor beta chains listed next were all sequenced from one sample in a study of blood T cell repertoires in COVID-19. Repertoires were generated with immunoSEQ multiplex PCR, while TCRdb's copy carries only in-frame clones and drops some. The sample has about 220,000 clones, roughly 80% seen once. Material: PBMCs or T cells enriched from blood (not recorded which). These receptors were collected from a woman aged 40 to 55 with acute COVID-19.

The V gene is TRBV6-2 or TRBV6-3, the J gene TRBJ2-7, with 7 bases identical to TRBD2. CDR3 length: 15 amino acids. Per germline, CDR1 MNHEY and CDR2 SVGEGT. V was pared by 6 bases and J by 3 bases, with 11 bases of the junction left unmatched. CDR3 sequence (DNA): TGTGCCAGCAGCTTCATCAGCGGGGATTTCTACGAGCAGTACTTC. This codes for CASSFISGDFYEQYF.

The CDR3, as DNA: TGCGCCAGCAGTCAATCGCGACTACCGGTGGGGAATTCACCCCTCCACTTT. It encodes CASSQSRLPVGNSPLHF. This chain connects TRBV23-1 to TRBJ1-6; D is uncertain. TRBV23-1 carries the ORF label, with uncertain function. The CDR3 is 17 residues long. Trimming cost V 0 bases and J 7 bases, with 16 bases left between them.

V is TRBV3-1 (or the pseudogene TRBV3-2) and J is TRBJ2-2; weak D call: TRBD2 (6 bases). Per germline, CDR1 LGHDT and CDR2 YNNKEL (reference sequence). The CDR3 length is 17 residues. The V gene lost 4 bases and the J gene lost 7 bases, with 22 bases spanning the gap. The CDR3 DNA reads TGTGCCAGCAGCCCCTGGGACGGAACACCGGGGGACGGGGAGCTGTTTTTT. This encodes CASSPWDGTPGDGELFF.

This chain uses TRBV5-6 with TRBJ2-2, with 8 positions matching TRBD1. J was trimmed by 3 bases and V by 1 base; bases with no gene match: 2. The CDR3 runs 15 residues. Per the germline V gene, CDR1 is SGHDT and CDR2 is YYEEEE. This chain's CDR3 is CASSLRQGYTGELFF. For the CDR3, the DNA is TGTGCCAGCAGCTTGCGACAGGGGTACACCGGGGAGCTGTTTTTT. Combining the CDR3 with reference TRBV5-6 and TRBJ2-2 gives the whole variable domain DAGVTQSPTHLIKTRGQQVTLRCSPKSGHDTVSWYQQALGQGPQFIFQYYEEEERQRGNFPDRFSGHQFPNYSSELNVNALLLGDSALYLCASSLRQGYTGELFFGEGSRLTVL.

V is TRBV7-6 and J is TRBJ2-5; D may be TRBD2 (7 bases). This CDR3 region has 18 residues. Trimming cost V 1 base and J 3 bases, with 21 bases left between them. The germline V gene has CDR1 SGHVS and CDR2 FNYEAQ. CDR3 nucleotide sequence: TGTGCCAGCAGCTTAGTGGCGGGGGCGATTGCGGGTAAAGAGACCCAGTACTTC. Translation: CASSLVAGAIAGKETQYF. Full variable domain (missing parts from reference TRBV7-6 and TRBJ2-5): GAGVSQSPRYKVTKRGQDVALRCDPISGHVSLYWYRQALGQGPEFLTYFNYEAQQDKSGLPNDRFSAERPEGSISTLTIQRTEQRDSAMYRCASSLVAGAIAGKETQYFGPGTRLLVL.

V usage is TRBV7-2 and J usage is TRBJ1-1; D remains ambiguous. CDR1 is SGHTA, CDR2 FQGNSA, per germline. The CDR3 has 14 residues. Trimming took off 4 bases at V and 1 base at J, with 10 bases between the two ends. The CDR3, as DNA: TGTGCCAGCAGCTCCCACAGACAGAACACTGAAGCTTTCTTT. This encodes CASSSHRQNTEAFF.

The CDR3 DNA reads TGCGCCAGCAGTCCCTTCCAGCCGGGTGGTGAAGCTTTCTTT. Its protein product is CASSPFQPGGEAFF. This rearrangement joins TRBV10-1 to TRBJ1-1, with D hard to call. This CDR3 comprises 14 residues. In germline, CDR1 is WNHNN, CDR2 SYGVQD (reference sequence). V was shortened by 5 bases and J by 7 bases, with 17 bases between the two germline ends.

The gene calls are TRBV3-1 (or the pseudogene TRBV3-2) and TRBJ1-4; 10 bases are a match to TRBD1. V lost 5 bases, J lost 6 bases, and 6 bases stayed unmatched. The CDR3 is 15 amino acids. CDR1 is LGHDT and CDR2 is YNNKEL in the germline V gene (reference sequence). The CDR3 here is CASSVRQGAYEKLFF. CDR3 sequence (DNA): TGTGCCAGCAGCGTTCGACAGGGGGCGTATGAAAAACTGTTTTTT.

The rearrangement joins TRBV5-6 to TRBJ1-2, with D uncertain. Looked up from germline, CDR1 is SGHDT and CDR2 is YYEEEE. This CDR3 has 12 amino acids. The V end was cut by 5 bases, the J end by 1 base, with 6 bases between. CDR3: CASSLVNYGYTF. For the CDR3, the DNA is TGTGCCAGCAGTTTAGTTAACTATGGCTACACCTTC.

V usage is TRBV7-9 and J usage is TRBJ2-3; tentative D call: TRBD1 (6 bases). This CDR3 has 13 residues. Deletions cut 5 bases from V and 5 bases from J, with 11 bases between. CDR1 and CDR2 (germline): SEHNR, FQNEAQ (reference sequence). The chain's CDR3 is CASSRRGRDTQYF. In nucleotides, the CDR3 is TGTGCCAGCAGCCGCAGGGGTCGAGATACGCAGTATTTT.

This clone was detected only once. The chain has TRBV4-2 and TRBJ1-1, with D perhaps TRBD1 (5 bases). The germline V and J ends were trimmed by 2 bases and 7 bases, with 23 bases remaining between them. The CDR3 totals 17 residues. Per the germline V gene, CDR1 is LGHNA and CDR2 is YNFKEQ. The DNA of the CDR3 is TGTGCCAGCAGCCAACGCGTTGGAGGGACCGACCCAATTGAAGCTTTCTTT. It is translated as CASSQRVGGTDPIEAFF.

V and J are TRBV21-1 and TRBJ2-7; the table's D call, TRBD1, was not checked against the DNA. TRBV21-1 is a documented pseudogene. The CDR3 spans 15 residues. CDR3 residues: CASSKKRDRSYEQYF. CDR3 nucleotide sequence: TGTGCCAGCAGCAAAAAGAGGGACAGATCCTACGAGCAGTACTTC.

The chain links TRBV2 to TRBJ1-1; D is undetermined. Germline CDR1 is SNHLY and CDR2 is FYNNEI. The V gene lost 8 bases and the J gene lost 3 bases, with 7 bases spanning the gap. This CDR3 is 11 amino acids long. The CDR3 region is CASGRYTEAFF. In DNA form, the CDR3 reads TGTGCCAGCGGGAGGTACACTGAAGCTTTCTTT.

This clone was seen more than once but under ten times. The rearrangement joins TRBV6-2 or TRBV6-3 to TRBJ1-4; D not resolved. The CDR3 has 13 residues. V was pared by 1 base and J by 11 bases, with 11 bases between. The germline V gene has CDR1 MNHEY and CDR2 SVGEGT. The CDR3 sequence: CASSYWGDGKLFF. The CDR3 DNA is TGTGCCAGCAGTTACTGGGGAGATGGGAAACTGTTTTTT.

This chain connects TRBV24-1 to TRBJ2-1; 9 bases are a match to TRBD2. The V segment lost 3 bases and the J segment 7 bases; nucleotides outside the gene matches: 9. Germline assignment: CDR1 KGHDR and CDR2 SFDVKD. The CDR3 sequence is 16 residues long. The CDR3: CATSDLGSGRRNEQFF. Written as DNA, the CDR3 is TGTGCCACCAGTGATCTAGGGAGCGGGAGGCGAAATGAGCAGTTCTTC.

This clone turned up a few times. The chain couples TRBV9 to TRBJ2-1, with 7 positions matching TRBD2. Germline CDR1 and CDR2: SGDLS and YYNGEE. The CDR3 covers 14 residues. The V segment lost 2 bases and the J segment 8 bases; nucleotides outside the gene matches: 7. CDR3 sequence (DNA): TGTGCCAGCAGCGTGGGACTAATTGCCGATGAGCAGTTCTTC. Translating it yields CASSVGLIADEQFF.

This chain links TRBV9 with TRBJ2-5; TRBD2 aligns across 10 bases. Germline V gene lookup returns CDR1 SGDLS and CDR2 YYNGEE. CDR3 size: 16 residues. With V trimmed by 3 bases and J by 5 bases, 10 bases remained unmatched. The CDR3 loop reads CASSEPERGGMETQYF. DNA of the CDR3: TGTGCCAGCAGCGAGCCCGAGCGGGGGGGCATGGAGACCCAGTACTTC.

The chain employs TRBV27 and TRBJ2-7; D is unclear. V was pared by 0 bases and J by 4 bases, with 10 bases between. Germline V gene data show CDR1 as MNHEY and CDR2 as SMNVEV (reference sequence). This CDR3 region has 14 residues. CDR3 coding DNA: TGTGCCAGCAGTTTATCGTATAGCTCTTACGAGCAGTACTTC. It encodes CASSLSYSSYEQYF.

The chain recombines TRBV7-9 with TRBJ1-5, with TRBD1 matching over 12 bases. Germline V gene lookup returns CDR1 SEHNR and CDR2 FQNEAQ (reference sequence). This CDR3 is built from 17 residues. J gave up 1 base and V 5 bases, and 6 bases lay outside the gene matches. CDR3 region: CASSRGQGARSNQPQHF. Written as DNA, the CDR3 is TGTGCCAGCAGCAGGGGACAGGGGGCGCGAAGCAATCAGCCCCAGCATTTT.

This chain uses TRBV29-1 with TRBJ1-1; TRBD1 matches 10 bases. This CDR3 region has 15 residues. The J segment lost 4 bases and the V segment lost 2 bases, leaving 7 bases of the junction unmatched. Germline V lookup: CDR1 SQVTM, CDR2 ANQGSEA. CDR3 region: CSVEPRTGGSTEAFF. The CDR3, as DNA: TGCAGCGTTGAACCTCGGACAGGGGGTAGCACTGAAGCTTTCTTT.

The V gene is TRBV3-1 (or the pseudogene TRBV3-2), the J gene TRBJ1-6; D remains unclear. V lost 0 bases, J lost 10 bases, and 7 bases lay in between. CDR1 LGHDT and CDR2 YNNKEL come from the germline V gene (reference sequence). The CDR3 runs to 13 residues. CDR3 sequence reads: CASSQDLSSPLHF. CDR3 in DNA: TGTGCCAGCAGCCAAGATCTTTCCTCACCCCTCCACTTT.

The chain links TRBV28 to TRBJ2-7; D may be TRBD2 (6 bases). V dropped 5 bases and J dropped 0 bases, with 14 bases sitting between them. The CDR3 is 15 amino acids. CDR1 is MDHEN, CDR2 SYDVKM, per germline. CDR3: CASSQSGTGSYEQYF. CDR3 coding DNA: TGTGCCAGCAGTCAATCCGGGACTGGCTCCTACGAGCAGTACTTC.

The chain combines TRBV5-6 with TRBJ2-1; D is perhaps TRBD2 (5 bases). The CDR3 has 12 residues. Trimming took 4 bases from V and 9 from J, leaving 11 bases between them. The germline gives CDR1 SGHDT, CDR2 YYEEEE. The CDR3 nucleotides are TGTGCCAGCAGCACACATCGGGGTGAGCAGTTCTTC. It codes for CASSTHRGEQFF.